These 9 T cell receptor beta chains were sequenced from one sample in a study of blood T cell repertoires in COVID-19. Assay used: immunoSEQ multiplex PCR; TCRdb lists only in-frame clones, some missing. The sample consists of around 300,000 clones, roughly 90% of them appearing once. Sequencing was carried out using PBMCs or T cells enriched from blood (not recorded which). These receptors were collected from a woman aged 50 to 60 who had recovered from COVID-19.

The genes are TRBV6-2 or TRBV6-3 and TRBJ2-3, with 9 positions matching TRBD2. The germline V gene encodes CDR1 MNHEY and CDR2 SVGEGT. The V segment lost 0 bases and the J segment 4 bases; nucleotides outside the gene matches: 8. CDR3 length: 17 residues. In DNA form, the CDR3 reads TGTGCCAGCAGTTACTCGACTTATCGACTAGCGGCAGATACGCAGTATTTT. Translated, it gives CASSYSTYRLAADTQYF.

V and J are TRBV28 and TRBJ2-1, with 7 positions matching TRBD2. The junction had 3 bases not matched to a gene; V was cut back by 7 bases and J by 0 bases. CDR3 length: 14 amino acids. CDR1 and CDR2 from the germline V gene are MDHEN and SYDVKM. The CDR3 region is CASTPGGSYNEQFF. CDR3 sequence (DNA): TGTGCCAGCACTCCGGGGGGCTCCTACAATGAGCAGTTCTTC.

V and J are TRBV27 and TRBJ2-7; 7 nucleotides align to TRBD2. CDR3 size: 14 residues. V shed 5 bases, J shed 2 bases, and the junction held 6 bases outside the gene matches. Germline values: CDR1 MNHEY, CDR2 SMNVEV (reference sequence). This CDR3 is CASSPLRETYEQYF. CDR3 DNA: TGTGCCAGCAGTCCTCTGCGGGAGACCTACGAGCAGTACTTC.

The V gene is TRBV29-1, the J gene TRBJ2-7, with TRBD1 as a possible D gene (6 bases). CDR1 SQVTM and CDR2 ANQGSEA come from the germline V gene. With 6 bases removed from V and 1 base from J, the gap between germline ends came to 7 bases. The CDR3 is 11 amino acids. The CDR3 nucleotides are TGCAGCGTCACAGGGTCCTACGAGCAGTACTTC. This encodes CSVTGSYEQYF.

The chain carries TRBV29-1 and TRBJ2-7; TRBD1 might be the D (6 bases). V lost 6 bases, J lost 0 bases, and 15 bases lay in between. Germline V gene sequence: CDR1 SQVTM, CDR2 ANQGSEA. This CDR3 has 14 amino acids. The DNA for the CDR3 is TGCAGCGTCCAAGGGGGAGCGGTCTCCTACGAGCAGTACTTC. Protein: CSVQGGAVSYEQYF.

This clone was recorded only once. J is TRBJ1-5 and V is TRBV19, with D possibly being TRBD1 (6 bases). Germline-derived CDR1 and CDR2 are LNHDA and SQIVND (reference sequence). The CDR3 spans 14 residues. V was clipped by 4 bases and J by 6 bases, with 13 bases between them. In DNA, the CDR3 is TGTGCCAGTAGTACAGGGGCTTGGAGTCAGCCCCAGCATTTT. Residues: CASSTGAWSQPQHF.

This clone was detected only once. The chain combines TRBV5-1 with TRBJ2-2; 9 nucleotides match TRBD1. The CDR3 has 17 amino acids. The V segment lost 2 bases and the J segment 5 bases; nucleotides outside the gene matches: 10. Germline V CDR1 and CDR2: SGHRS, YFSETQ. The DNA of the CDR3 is TGCGCCAGCAGCTTCATTCCGGGACAGGGTGGTACCGGGGAGCTGTTTTTT. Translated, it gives CASSFIPGQGGTGELFF.

CDR3 sequence reads: CASKYGGTRNLGNEQFF. The CDR3 DNA reads as TGTGCCAGCAAATACGGGGGGACCCGCAACTTGGGCAATGAGCAGTTCTTC. The genes are TRBV2 and TRBJ2-1; 7 positions agree with TRBD2. There are 17 residues in the CDR3. Looked up from germline, CDR1 is SNHLY and CDR2 is FYNNEI. V lost 7 bases, J lost 6 bases, and 18 bases stayed unmatched.

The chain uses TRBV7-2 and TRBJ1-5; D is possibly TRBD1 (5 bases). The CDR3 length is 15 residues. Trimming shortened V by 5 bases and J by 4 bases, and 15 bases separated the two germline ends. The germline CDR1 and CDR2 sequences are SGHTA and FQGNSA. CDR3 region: CASSQMGQPNQPQHF. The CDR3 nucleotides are TGTGCCAGCAGCCAAATGGGGCAGCCTAATCAGCCCCAGCATTTT. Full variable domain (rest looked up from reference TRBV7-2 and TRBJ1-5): GAGVSQSPSNKVTEKGKDVELRCDPISGHTALYWYRQSLGQGLEFLIYFQGNSAPDKSGLPSDRFSAERTGGSVSTLTIQRTQQEDSAVYLCASSQMGQPNQPQHFGDGTRLSIL.